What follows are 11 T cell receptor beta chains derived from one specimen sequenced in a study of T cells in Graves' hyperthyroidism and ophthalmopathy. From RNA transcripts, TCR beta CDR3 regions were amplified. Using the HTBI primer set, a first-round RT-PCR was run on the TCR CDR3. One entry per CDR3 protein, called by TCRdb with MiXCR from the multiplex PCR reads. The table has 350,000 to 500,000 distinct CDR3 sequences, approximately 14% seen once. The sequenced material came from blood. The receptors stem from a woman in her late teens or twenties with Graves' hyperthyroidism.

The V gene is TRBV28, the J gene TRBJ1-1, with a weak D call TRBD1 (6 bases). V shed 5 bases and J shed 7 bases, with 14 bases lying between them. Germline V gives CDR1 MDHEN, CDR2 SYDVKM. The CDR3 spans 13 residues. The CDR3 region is CASSRGDKFEAFF. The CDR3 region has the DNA TGTGCCAGCAGTCGGGGGGACAAATTTGAAGCTTTCTTT.

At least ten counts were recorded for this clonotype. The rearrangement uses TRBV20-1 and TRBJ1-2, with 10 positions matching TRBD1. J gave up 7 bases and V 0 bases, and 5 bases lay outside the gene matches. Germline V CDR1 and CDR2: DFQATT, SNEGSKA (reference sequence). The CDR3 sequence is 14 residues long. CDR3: CSARDRTGGSGYTF. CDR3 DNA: TGCAGTGCTAGAGACCGGACAGGGGGGTCTGGCTACACCTTC.

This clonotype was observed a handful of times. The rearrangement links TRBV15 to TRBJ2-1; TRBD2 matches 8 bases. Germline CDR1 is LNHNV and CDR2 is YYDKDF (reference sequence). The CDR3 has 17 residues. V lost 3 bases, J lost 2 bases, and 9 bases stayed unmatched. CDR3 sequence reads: CATSSRKAGAAYNEQFF. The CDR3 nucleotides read TGTGCCACCAGCAGCCGGAAAGCGGGGGCCGCCTACAATGAGCAGTTCTTC.

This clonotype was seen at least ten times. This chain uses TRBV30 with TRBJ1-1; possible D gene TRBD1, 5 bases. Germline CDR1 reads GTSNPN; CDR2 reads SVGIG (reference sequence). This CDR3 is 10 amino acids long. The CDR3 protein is CGGVRTEAFF. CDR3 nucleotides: TGTGGGGGGGTGAGGACTGAAGCTTTCTTT.

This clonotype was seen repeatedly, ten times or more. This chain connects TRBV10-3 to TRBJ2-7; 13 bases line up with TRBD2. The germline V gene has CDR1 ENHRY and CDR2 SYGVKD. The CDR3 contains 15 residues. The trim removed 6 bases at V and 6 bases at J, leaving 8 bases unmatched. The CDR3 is CAIRITSGREGEQYF. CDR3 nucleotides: TGTGCCATCAGGATCACTAGCGGGAGGGAAGGCGAGCAGTACTTC.

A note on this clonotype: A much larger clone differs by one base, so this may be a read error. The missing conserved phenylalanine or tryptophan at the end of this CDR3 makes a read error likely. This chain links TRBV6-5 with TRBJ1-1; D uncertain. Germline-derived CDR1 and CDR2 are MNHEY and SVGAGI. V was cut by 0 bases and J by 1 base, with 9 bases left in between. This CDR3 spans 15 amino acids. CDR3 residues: CASSYSRAQNTEAFL. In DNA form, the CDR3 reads TGTGCCAGCAGTTACTCGAGGGCGCAGAACACTGAAGCTTTCCTT.

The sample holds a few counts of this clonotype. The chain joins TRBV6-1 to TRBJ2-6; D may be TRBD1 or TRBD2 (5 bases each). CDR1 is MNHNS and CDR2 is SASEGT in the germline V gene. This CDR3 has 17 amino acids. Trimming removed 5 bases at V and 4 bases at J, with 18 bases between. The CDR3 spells CASSSPPGRSGANVLTF. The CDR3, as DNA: TGTGCCAGCAGTTCCCCTCCGGGGCGTTCCGGGGCCAACGTCCTGACTTTC.

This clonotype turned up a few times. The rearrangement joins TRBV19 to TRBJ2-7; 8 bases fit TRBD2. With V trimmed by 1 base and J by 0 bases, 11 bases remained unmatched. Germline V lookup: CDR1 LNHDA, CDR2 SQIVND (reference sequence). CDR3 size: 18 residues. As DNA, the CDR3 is TGTGCCAGTAGTATAGTTTCGGAGTTGAGCGGGAGCTCCTACGAGCAGTACTTC. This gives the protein CASSIVSELSGSSYEQYF.

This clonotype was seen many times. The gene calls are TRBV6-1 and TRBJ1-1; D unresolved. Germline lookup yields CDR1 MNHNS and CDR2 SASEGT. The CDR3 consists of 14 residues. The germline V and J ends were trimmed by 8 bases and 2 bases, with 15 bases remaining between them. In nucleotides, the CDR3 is TGTGCCAGCGTAGAAGGAGGGAGTAACACTGAAGCTTTCTTT. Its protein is CASVEGGSNTEAFF.

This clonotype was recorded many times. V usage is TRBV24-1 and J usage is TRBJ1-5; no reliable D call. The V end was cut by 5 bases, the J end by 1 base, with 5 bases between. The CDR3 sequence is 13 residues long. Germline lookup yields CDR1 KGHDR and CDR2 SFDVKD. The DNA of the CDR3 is TGTGCCACCAGTGTTTCCAGCAATCAGCCCCAGCATTTT. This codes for CATSVSSNQPQHF.

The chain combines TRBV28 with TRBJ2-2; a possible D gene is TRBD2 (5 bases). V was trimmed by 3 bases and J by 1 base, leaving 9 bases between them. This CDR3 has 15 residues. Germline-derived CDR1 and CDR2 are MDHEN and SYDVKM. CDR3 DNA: TGTGCCAGCAGTTTGGACTCCTTGAACACCGGGGAGCTGTTTTTT. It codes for CASSLDSLNTGELFF.